The sequence of this TCR beta chain was determined in a study of blood T cells in healthy people across ages. Combining a sample-barcoded 5' primer with a J-beta primer mix, a second PCR ran for about 6 to 11 cycles. Researchers report that each sample yielded at least 3 million CDR3-containing paired-end reads. TCRdb reprocessed the 5' RACE reads via MiXCR and lists one record per CDR3 protein. The table has 730,000 or so distinct CDR3 sequences, less than 45% seen once. In its sample, this clonotype was seen a few times. CDR3 length: 13 amino acids. V gave up 3 bases and J gave up 5 bases, with 10 bases separating them. CDR1 and CDR2 (germline): SGHRS, YFSETQ.

The sequence was obtained from a man older than 75 in good health. This sequence joins TRBV5-1 and TRBJ2-3; D unclear. The sequenced material came from blood. This chain's CDR3 is CASSSYRQDTQYF. In DNA, the CDR3 is TGCGCCAGCAGCTCGTATCGACAAGATACGCAGTATTTT.